This note documents a single TCR beta chain sequence. The data were taken from a study of early T cells in non-severe SARS-CoV-2 infection. Each single cDNA molecule received a unique molecular identifier. From the 5' RACE reads, TCRdb called clonotypes with MiXCR, one entry per CDR3 protein. Of tens of thousands of distinct CDR3 sequences in the sample, about an eighth were seen once. Sequenced: whole blood. The receptor comes from an adult who was a healthcare worker with PCR-confirmed SARS-CoV-2 infection or an uninfected control (not recorded which).

The CDR3 DNA reads as TGTGCCAGCACCGCATCCCGGACCGTAGAGGGCAATGAGCAGTTCTTC. Translating it yields CASTASRTVEGNEQFF. The chain uses TRBV5-4 and TRBJ2-1; D perhaps matches TRBD2 (5 bases). Germline values: CDR1 SGHNT, CDR2 YYREEE (reference sequence). This CDR3 has 16 residues. V dropped 6 bases and J dropped 6 bases, with 22 bases sitting between them.